This TCR beta chain was captured by sequencing in a study of graft-versus-host responses after intestinal transplantation. Study-wide context: Multivisceral, liver-intestinal, or isolated intestinal transplants were performed in recipients. For around 3 years after anti-thymocyte globulin induction, all recipients took tacrolimus and steroids.

Overall study findings and caveats: GvH clones detected in recipient marrow included some appearing first in ileum or blood. High graft-versus-host to host-versus-graft clonal ratios were found in allografts of patients who had graft-donor T cell macrochimerism.

On this clone itself: Antigen unknown.

The repertoire was sequenced with immunoSEQ multiplex PCR; TCRdb's copy has only in-frame clones and lacks some. The sample lists about 110,000 clones, approximately 92% occurring once. The V gene lost 0 bases and the J gene lost 2 bases, with 10 bases spanning the gap. The length of the CDR3 is 15 residues. Germline V gives CDR1 MNHEY, CDR2 SVGAGI. The sequencing used unstimulated CD8+ T cells sorted from spleen or lymph node cells, collected before intestinal transplant. This TCR derives from a human donor who received an intestinal transplant. This rearrangement joins TRBV6-5 to TRBJ1-2, with D unresolved. CDR3 coding DNA: TGTGCCAGCAGTTACTCTGCCTTGGGGAACTATGGCTACACCTTC. Translation: CASSYSALGNYGYTF.